The 4 T cell receptor beta chains given below trace back to one sample, sequenced in a study of blood T cell repertoires in COVID-19. Profiled with immunoSEQ multiplex PCR; TCRdb holds only in-frame clones, not every one. The table shows about 140,000 clones, with about 80% occurring only once. What was sequenced was peripheral blood. These receptors were taken from a man between 65 and 80 years old who had recovered from COVID-19.

In its sample, this clone was seen once. This sequence joins TRBV5-5 and TRBJ1-2; TRBD1 agrees at 8 bases. Germline values: CDR1 SGHKS, CDR2 YYEKEE (reference sequence). V was pared by 0 bases and J by 8 bases, with 9 bases of the junction left unmatched. This CDR3 has 15 amino acids. The CDR3 nucleotides read TGTGCCAGCAGCTTGGACTTCGGACAGGGTTGGGGCTACACCTTC. Amino acids: CASSLDFGQGWGYTF.

The V gene is TRBV9, the J gene TRBJ1-3; TRBD1 is a possible D gene (5 bases). V was shortened by 4 bases and J by 4 bases, with 21 bases between the two germline ends. The germline gives CDR1 SGDLS, CDR2 YYNGEE. This CDR3 is built from 17 residues. CDR3 sequence reads: CASSPSVVRGDGNTIYF. CDR3 nucleotides: TGTGCCAGCAGCCCTAGCGTAGTCCGGGGGGACGGAAACACCATATATTTT. Full variable domain (rest looked up from reference TRBV9 and TRBJ1-3): DSGVTQTPKHLITATGQRVTLRCSPRSGDLSVYWYQQSLDQGLQFLIQYYNGEERAKGNILERFSAQQFPDLHSELNLSSLELGDSALYFCASSPSVVRGDGNTIYFGEGSWLTVV.

The genes are TRBV6-2 or TRBV6-3 and TRBJ1-4; the D gene is possibly TRBD1 (6 bases). From germline, CDR1 is MNHEY and CDR2 SVGEGT. CDR3 length: 12 amino acids. V was shortened by 0 bases and J by 10 bases, with 6 bases between the two germline ends. The CDR3 spells CASSYSTGKLFF. The CDR3 DNA reads TGTGCCAGCAGTTACTCGACAGGAAAACTGTTTTTT.

V and J are TRBV6-5 and TRBJ1-2; 7 bases are shared with TRBD1. Trimming at V came to 0 bases and at J to 4 bases, leaving 5 bases not matched to a gene. Germline values: CDR1 MNHEY, CDR2 SVGAGI. This CDR3 spans 15 amino acids. The CDR3 sequence is CASSYSITGAYGYTF. DNA of the CDR3: TGTGCCAGCAGTTACTCGATCACAGGGGCCTATGGCTACACCTTC.